The TCR beta chain under discussion was sequenced for a study of regulatory T cells in long-lasting Graves disease. The study's findings and limits: The study found lower TCR diversity in persistent Graves' patients than in newly diagnosed ones. TRBV28 was favored in persistent disease, as were TRBJ1-2 and TRBJ2-5. A greater number of public clonotypes (under 3,000) was shared by persistent patients than by new patients (roughly 880).

The time point here: newly diagnosed GD, antithyroid drugs for less than 3 months. PBMC RNA was the source of the TCR library. Arm-PCR of CDR3 regions with iRepertoire HTBI primers generated TCR beta libraries. Each CDR3 protein is one row after TCRdb ran MiXCR on the multiplex PCR reads. This sample yields roughly 420,000 distinct CDR3 sequences, of which about 15% are seen a single time; about 10% belongs to the top ten. The CDR3 is made up of 17 amino acids. V shed 3 bases and J 0 bases; nucleotides not matched to a gene: 6. In germline, CDR1 is MNHEY, CDR2 SVGAGI. This clonotype was counted at least ten times. What it recognizes is unknown. This sample also appeared in a second study, on T cells in Graves' hyperthyroidism and ophthalmopathy. That report adds: A model built on 13 V-J features separated ophthalmopathy from stable hyperthyroidism.

This chain connects TRBV6-5 to TRBJ2-7; 12 bases agree with TRBD2. Sample: peripheral blood mononuclear cells (PBMCs), taken at new diagnosis, from a patient treated with antithyroid drugs. This receptor was taken from a woman in her twenties or thirties with Graves disease. CDR3 residues: CASSYETSGRYSYEQYF. Here the CDR3 DNA reads TGTGCCAGCAGTTATGAGACTAGCGGGAGATACTCCTACGAGCAGTACTTC.